These 27 T cell receptor beta chains originate from one sample sequenced in a study of T cell responses to AZD1222 COVID-19 vaccine. Method: immunoSEQ multiplex PCR; TCRdb's copy keeps in-frame clones and lacks some. Among around 58,000 clones listed, around four fifths were seen once. Material: peripheral blood, obtained on day 0 of AZD1222 vaccination. These receptor sequences come from an adult in good health.

The chain couples TRBV28 to TRBJ1-2; D not certain. V shed 5 bases and J shed 2 bases, with 15 bases lying between them. The CDR3 has 15 residues. Germline assignment: CDR1 MDHEN and CDR2 SYDVKM. Here the CDR3 reads CASSIPTPGNYGYTF. In DNA, the CDR3 is TGTGCCAGCAGTATCCCCACCCCGGGGAACTATGGCTACACCTTC.

The V gene is TRBV6-6, the J gene TRBJ1-3; a possible D gene is TRBD1 (6 bases). Germline values: CDR1 MNHNY, CDR2 SVGAGI (reference sequence). The CDR3 loop spans 15 amino acids. Trimming shortened V by 4 bases and J by 0 bases, and 10 bases separated the two germline ends. The CDR3 loop is CASSFEGVSGNTIYF. Written as DNA, the CDR3 is TGTGCCAGCAGTTTCGAGGGGGTCTCTGGAAACACCATATATTTT.

The V call is TRBV7-3, the J call TRBJ2-2; D unresolved. This CDR3 is 15 amino acids long. The V gene's germline CDR1 is SGHTA and CDR2 FQGTGA. Trimming pared 3 bases from V and 2 bases from J, leaving 10 bases between. CDR3 sequence reads: CASSFGRTNTGELFF. The CDR3 DNA follows: TGTGCCAGCAGCTTTGGAAGAACTAACACCGGGGAGCTGTTTTTT.

The chain is built from TRBV7-8 and TRBJ2-2; D not certain. The CDR3 covers 14 residues. From germline, CDR1 is SGHVS and CDR2 FQNEAQ. The germline V and J ends were trimmed by 3 bases and 1 base, with 6 bases remaining between them. The CDR3 is CASSFERNTGELFF. CDR3 DNA: TGTGCCAGCAGCTTTGAGCGGAACACCGGGGAGCTGTTTTTT.

The chain carries TRBV9 and TRBJ2-3, with D possibly matching TRBD1 (6 bases). Trimming stripped 2 bases from V and 4 bases from J, with 11 bases between. CDR1 and CDR2 (germline): SGDLS, YYNGEE. There are 14 residues in the CDR3. The CDR3 region is CASSVSTGSDTQYF. The DNA for the CDR3 is TGTGCCAGCAGCGTCTCCACAGGGTCAGATACGCAGTATTTT.

This rearrangement joins TRBV25-1 to TRBJ2-2; D uncertain. Per the germline V gene, CDR1 is MGHDK and CDR2 is SYGVNS. V was trimmed by 3 bases and J by 6 bases, leaving 14 bases between them. This CDR3 has 15 residues. The CDR3 coding sequence is TGTGCCAGCAGTGACCCCCAGAGTTTGGCCGGGGAGCTGTTTTTT. Encoded protein: CASSDPQSLAGELFF.

This chain joins TRBV15 and TRBJ1-2, with 7 bases that match TRBD1. Germline-derived CDR1 and CDR2 are LNHNV and YYDKDF (reference sequence). V lost 5 bases, J lost 4 bases, and 4 bases stayed unmatched. The CDR3 is made up of 13 amino acids. The CDR3 region has the DNA TGTGCCACCAGCTTGACAGGGTCCTATGGCTACACCTTC. This encodes CATSLTGSYGYTF.

The V call is TRBV19, the J call TRBJ1-3; D is ambiguous. Germline V gene data show CDR1 as LNHDA and CDR2 as SQIVND (reference sequence). V was shortened by 5 bases and J by 4 bases, with 9 bases between the two germline ends. The CDR3 runs 13 residues. DNA for the CDR3: TGTGCCAGTAGTTTGACGTACGGAAACACCATATATTTT. Its translation: CASSLTYGNTIYF. The full variable domain, with the rest looked up from reference TRBV19 and TRBJ1-3, is DGGITQSPKYLFRKEGQNVTLSCEQNLNHDAMYWYRQDPGQGLRLIYYSQIVNDFQKGDIAEGYSVSREKKESFPLTVTSAQKNPTAFYLCASSLTYGNTIYFGEGSWLTVV.

J is TRBJ2-1 and V is TRBV28, with D unclear. Trimming took off 5 bases at V and 0 bases at J, with 26 bases between the two ends. The CDR3 is 20 amino acids. Germline V gene sequence: CDR1 MDHEN, CDR2 SYDVKM. CDR3 protein: CASSPTWIGRTVRSYNEQFF. The CDR3 bases are TGTGCCAGCAGTCCTACTTGGATTGGCAGGACGGTTCGCTCCTACAATGAGCAGTTCTTC.

This clone was seen a few times. The chain carries TRBV9 and TRBJ1-2; D is unclear. Per the germline V gene, CDR1 is SGDLS and CDR2 is YYNGEE. This CDR3 is 16 amino acids long. Trimming shortened V by 0 bases and J by 6 bases, and 18 bases separated the two germline ends. The CDR3 DNA follows: TGTGCCAGCAGCGTAGGACCGATAGGAAGTGGAGATGGCTACACCTTC. Protein product: CASSVGPIGSGDGYTF. Drawing the rest from reference TRBV9 and TRBJ1-2, the complete variable domain is DSGVTQTPKHLITATGQRVTLRCSPRSGDLSVYWYQQSLDQGLQFLIQYYNGEERAKGNILERFSAQQFPDLHSELNLSSLELGDSALYFCASSVGPIGSGDGYTFGSGTRLTVV.

This sequence joins TRBV6-9 and TRBJ1-5, with D unclear. The CDR3 consists of 13 residues. Trimming shortened V by 7 bases and J by 3 bases, and 10 bases separated the two germline ends. Germline V gene data show CDR1 as MNHGY and CDR2 as SVAAGI. CDR3 sequence reads: CASNCQFNQPQHF. The CDR3 nucleotides are TGTGCCAGCAATTGCCAATTCAATCAGCCCCAGCATTTT.

The chain carries TRBV7-2 and TRBJ2-5; possibly TRBD2 for D (6 bases). V gave up 5 bases and J gave up 4 bases, with 17 bases separating them. Germline values: CDR1 SGHTA, CDR2 FQGNSA. The CDR3 runs 15 residues. The CDR3 sequence: CASSGFGAEGETQYF. CDR3 in DNA: TGTGCCAGCAGCGGCTTTGGAGCGGAGGGAGAGACCCAGTACTTC.

This chain's CDR3 is CASSLRTDNTGELFF. The DNA for the CDR3 is TGTGCCAGCAGCTTGAGAACAGATAACACCGGGGAGCTGTTTTTT. This rearrangement joins TRBV7-9 to TRBJ2-2; no definite D call. Trimming pared 3 bases from V and 2 bases from J, leaving 10 bases between. CDR3 length equals 15 residues. From germline, CDR1 is SEHNR and CDR2 FQNEAQ (reference sequence).

This sequence joins TRBV7-6 and TRBJ1-5, with D possibly TRBD1 on 6 matching bases. Trimming removed 5 bases from V and 3 bases from J, with 14 bases in between. The CDR3 covers 15 residues. CDR1 SGHVS and CDR2 FNYEAQ come from the germline V gene. The CDR3 bases are TGTGCCAGCAGCCCCGAACAGGGATTCAATCAGCCCCAGCATTTT. Protein product: CASSPEQGFNQPQHF.

J is TRBJ1-6 and V is TRBV5-6; no clear D. Deletions cut 4 bases from V and 5 bases from J, with 13 bases between. CDR1 SGHDT and CDR2 YYEEEE come from the germline V gene. CDR3 length equals 15 residues. The CDR3 nucleotides read TGTGCCAGCAGCCAGCCGGGTAGACATAATTCACCCCTCCACTTT. Protein sequence: CASSQPGRHNSPLHF.

This clone has a single count. The V gene is TRBV20-1, the J gene TRBJ2-1, with 13 bases lining up with TRBD2. The CDR3 loop spans 16 amino acids. Germline V gives CDR1 DFQATT, CDR2 SNEGSKA (reference sequence). V lost 3 bases and J lost 3; bases outside the gene matches: 5. For the CDR3, the DNA is TGCAGTGCTAGTAGACTAGCGGGGGGAGACTACAATGAGCAGTTCTTC. It encodes CSASRLAGGDYNEQFF.

This clone was seen a few times. This chain uses TRBV2 with TRBJ2-1; D might be TRBD2 (5 bases). The CDR3 is made up of 15 amino acids. Per germline, CDR1 SNHLY and CDR2 FYNNEI. The V end was cut by 6 bases, the J end by 6 bases, with 18 bases between. CDR3 residues: CASSDEALASNEQFF. The DNA for the CDR3 is TGTGCCAGCAGCGACGAGGCCCTAGCCTCCAATGAGCAGTTCTTC.

The V call is TRBV6-5, the J call TRBJ2-1; no clear D gene. The V and J ends lost 6 bases and 8 bases respectively, with 8 bases between them. The germline gives CDR1 MNHEY, CDR2 SVGAGI. The CDR3 is 11 residues long. The DNA of the CDR3 is TGTGCCAGCAGGATGCGTGATGAGCAGTTCTTC. Residues: CASRMRDEQFF.

V usage is TRBV7-8 and J usage is TRBJ1-5; no reliable D call. The CDR3 contains 17 residues. V shed 2 bases and J shed 0 bases, with 14 bases lying between them. The germline V gene encodes CDR1 SGHVS and CDR2 FQNEAQ. Here the CDR3 reads CASSLRWAAYSNQPQHF. Here the CDR3 DNA reads TGTGCCAGCAGCTTAAGGTGGGCTGCCTATAGCAATCAGCCCCAGCATTTT.

The chain has TRBV20-1 and TRBJ2-1; no definite D call. Germline CDR1 and CDR2: DFQATT and SNEGSKA (reference sequence). This CDR3 comprises 11 residues. V was pared by 1 base and J by 7 bases, with 5 bases between. The CDR3 sequence: CSARVENEQFF. CDR3 DNA: TGCAGTGCTAGAGTAGAAAATGAGCAGTTCTTC.

The genes are TRBV6-5 and TRBJ1-3; 7 bases agree with TRBD1. Germline assignment: CDR1 MNHEY and CDR2 SVGAGI. This CDR3 is 15 amino acids long. V shed 2 bases, J shed 11 bases, and the junction held 12 bases outside the gene matches. The CDR3 region is CASSYQRDRSNAIYF. CDR3 nucleotides: TGTGCCAGCAGTTACCAGAGGGACAGAAGCAACGCCATATATTTT.

The chain recombines TRBV6-5 with TRBJ2-3; D is perhaps TRBD1 or TRBD2 (6 bases each). The CDR3 is 12 amino acids. Germline V lookup: CDR1 MNHEY, CDR2 SVGAGI. V was shortened by 10 bases and J by 7 bases, with 15 bases between the two germline ends. The CDR3 DNA follows: TGTGCCACCGGGGGCGCAGGACATACGCAGTATTTT. Its translation: CATGGAGHTQYF.

The chain carries TRBV5-1 and TRBJ2-7; 10 bases are a match to TRBD1. Trimming at V came to 4 bases and at J to 4 bases, leaving 5 bases not matched to a gene. The CDR3 extends over 14 amino acids. Germline V gives CDR1 SGHRS, CDR2 YFSETQ. This CDR3 reads CASSGGQGRYEQYF. DNA of the CDR3: TGCGCCAGCAGCGGGGGACAGGGGAGATACGAGCAGTACTTC.

The chain has TRBV28 and TRBJ2-3; 7 positions agree with TRBD2. The CDR3 has 14 amino acids. Per germline, CDR1 MDHEN and CDR2 SYDVKM. With V trimmed by 6 bases and J by 4 bases, 7 bases remained unmatched. The DNA for the CDR3 is TGTGCCAGCAGGCTCGGCGGGAGCCCAGATACGCAGTATTTT. Translating gives CASRLGGSPDTQYF.

The rearrangement joins TRBV7-9 to TRBJ1-5; maybe TRBD1 (5 bases). Trimming cost V 5 bases and J 6 bases, with 14 bases left between them. The CDR3 spans 14 residues. Germline CDR1 and CDR2: SEHNR and FQNEAQ (reference sequence). The CDR3, as DNA: TGTGCCAGCAGCCGGGGCCCGGGGATTCAGCCCCAGCATTTT. Its translation is CASSRGPGIQPQHF.

This clone was recorded once. This chain joins TRBV9 and TRBJ1-2; D might be TRBD1 (6 bases). V shed 4 bases and J shed 6 bases, with 13 bases lying between them. CDR1 is SGDLS, CDR2 YYNGEE, per germline. There are 13 residues in the CDR3. CDR3 residues: CASSTQGYNGYTF. The CDR3 DNA sequence: TGTGCCAGCAGCACGCAGGGGTATAATGGCTACACCTTC.

This chain uses TRBV18 with TRBJ2-3, with D perhaps matching TRBD2 (6 bases). Germline CDR1 and CDR2: KGHSH and LQKENI. CDR3 size: 14 residues. The germline V and J ends were trimmed by 4 bases and 0 bases, with 8 bases remaining between them. The CDR3 here is CASSRAGSTDTQYF. In DNA form, the CDR3 reads TGTGCCAGCTCACGGGCGGGGAGCACAGATACGCAGTATTTT.